This entry lists 27 T cell receptor beta chains sequenced from one sample in a study of T-cell reconstitution after alpha-beta-depleted transplantation in children. TCRbeta library preparation incorporated unique molecular identifiers. TCRdb re-analysed the PCR reads in MiXCR, keeping a single row per CDR3 protein. The sample carries some 500,000 distinct CDR3 sequences, around 17% recorded once. Material: PBMCs from the stem cell graft donor, obtained from the stem cell graft. The source is a human donor who donated a stem cell graft to a child with acute lymphoblastic leukemia.

There are many counts of this clonotype. This chain connects TRBV12-3 or TRBV12-4 to TRBJ2-7, with 7 bases fitting TRBD2. V lost 6 bases to trimming and J lost 3 bases; unmatched junction nucleotides: 11. The CDR3 runs 15 residues. In nucleotides, the CDR3 is TGTGCCAGCAGCCCCGGGGGGACCCTGAACTACGAGCAGTACTTC. Its protein is CASSPGGTLNYEQYF.

This chain connects TRBV7-8 to TRBJ2-7; D not resolved. Trimming removed 5 bases from V and 1 base from J, with 12 bases in between. The CDR3 loop spans 14 amino acids. Germline-derived CDR1 and CDR2 are SGHVS and FQNEAQ. The CDR3 here is CASSPRRVSYEQYF. The CDR3 DNA reads TGTGCCAGCAGCCCTAGACGGGTTTCCTACGAGCAGTACTTC.

In nucleotides, the CDR3 is TGTGCCATCAGTGAGTTGACCTTAGCGGGAGGCGGCATTACAGATACGCAGTATTTT. It is translated as CAISELTLAGGGITDTQYF. The rearrangement joins TRBV10-3 to TRBJ2-3; TRBD2 aligns across 10 bases. The CDR3 runs 19 residues. Germline V gene sequence: CDR1 ENHRY, CDR2 SYGVKD. J lost 3 bases, V lost 1 base, and 13 bases had no gene match.

V gene TRBV30 combines with J gene TRBJ2-6; a possible D gene is TRBD1 (5 bases). Per germline, CDR1 GTSNPN and CDR2 SVGIG (reference sequence). The V end lost 1 base, the J end lost 2 bases, and 18 bases lay between the germline ends. There are 18 residues in the CDR3. As DNA, the CDR3 is TGTGCCTGGAGTGACCCGACAGACAAATTAGCTGGGGCCAACGTCCTGACTTTC. Its protein is CAWSDPTDKLAGANVLTF.

This rearrangement joins TRBV9 to TRBJ2-7; D might be TRBD2 (5 bases). V was clipped by 0 bases and J by 6 bases, with 13 bases between them. The germline V gene encodes CDR1 SGDLS and CDR2 YYNGEE. The CDR3 extends over 14 amino acids. In DNA form, the CDR3 reads TGTGCCAGCAGCGTAGGGGGAGTAGGCCGCGAGCAGTACTTC. As protein: CASSVGGVGREQYF. The variable domain in full, with the rest retrieved from reference TRBV9 and TRBJ2-7, is DSGVTQTPKHLITATGQRVTLRCSPRSGDLSVYWYQQSLDQGLQFLIQYYNGEERAKGNILERFSAQQFPDLHSELNLSSLELGDSALYFCASSVGGVGREQYFGPGTRLTVT.

This clonotype was detected a few times. This chain links TRBV12-3 or TRBV12-4 with TRBJ1-4; D is unresolved. Deletions cut 5 bases from V and 4 bases from J, with 17 bases between. There are 16 residues in the CDR3. Here the CDR3 reads CASSQRLGRNNEKLFF. Written as DNA, the CDR3 is TGTGCCAGCAGTCAGAGACTCGGACGGAATAATGAAAAACTGTTTTTT.

The chain recombines TRBV12-3 or TRBV12-4 with TRBJ2-7; 8 bases are shared with TRBD1. The CDR3 spans 14 residues. V lost 5 bases and J lost 2; bases outside the gene matches: 5. In nucleotides, the CDR3 is TGTGCCAGCAGTATGACAGGGGACCCCTACGAGCAGTACTTC. Translation: CASSMTGDPYEQYF.

This clonotype was detected a few times. The rearrangement links TRBV29-1 to TRBJ2-1; D not certain. Trimming cost V 4 bases and J 0 bases, with 7 bases left between them. Germline CDR1 SQVTM, CDR2 ANQGSEA. This CDR3 has 13 residues. CDR3 DNA: TGCAGCGTTGTGCACTTCTCCTACAATGAGCAGTTCTTC. Encoded protein: CSVVHFSYNEQFF.

The chain is built from TRBV2 and TRBJ1-3; no clear D gene. The V end lost 5 bases, the J end lost 0 bases, and 8 bases lay between the germline ends. CDR1 is SNHLY and CDR2 is FYNNEI in the germline V gene. CDR3 length equals 14 residues. The CDR3 DNA is TGTGCCAGCAGTCTGACCTACTCTGGAAACACCATATATTTT. This gives the protein CASSLTYSGNTIYF. Variable domain in full (rest from reference TRBV2 and TRBJ1-3): EPEVTQTPSHQVTQMGQEVILRCVPISNHLYFYWYRQILGQKVEFLVSFYNNEISEKSEIFDDQFSVERPDGSNFTLKIRSTKLEDSAMYFCASSLTYSGNTIYFGEGSWLTVV.

V gene TRBV5-1 combines with J gene TRBJ2-7; D may be TRBD1 (7 bases). This CDR3 has 13 residues. Per germline, CDR1 SGHRS and CDR2 YFSETQ. Trimming took off 2 bases at V and 6 bases at J, with 12 bases between the two ends. The CDR3 DNA reads as TGCGCCAGCAGCTTCGGGACAGCGGGCGAGCAGTACTTC. This gives the protein CASSFGTAGEQYF.

This clonotype was detected only a few times. This chain links TRBV12-3 or TRBV12-4 with TRBJ1-1; a weak D match, TRBD1 (5 bases). The CDR3 is 12 amino acids. The germline V and J ends were trimmed by 8 bases and 7 bases, with 14 bases remaining between them. CDR3 nucleotides: TGTGCCAGCTGCCTTGGGGGGAGTGAAGCTTTCTTT. Translation gives CASCLGGSEAFF.

The chain carries TRBV11-2 and TRBJ2-3; weak D call: TRBD1 (6 bases). V was pared by 1 base and J by 4 bases, with 9 bases between. Germline V lookup: CDR1 SGHAT, CDR2 FQNNGV. This CDR3 has 14 amino acids. CDR3 loop: CASSLVSGADTQYF. In DNA, the CDR3 is TGTGCCAGCAGCTTAGTTTCAGGGGCAGATACGCAGTATTTT.

This clonotype was counted a few times. The chain links TRBV5-1 to TRBJ1-2; 8 bases are a match to TRBD1. CDR1 and CDR2 from the germline V gene are SGHRS and YFSETQ. The CDR3 loop spans 15 amino acids. Trimming removed 4 bases from V and 4 bases from J; junction bases left unmatched: 9. The CDR3 is CASSVEDRAGYGYTF. The CDR3 nucleotides read TGCGCCAGCAGCGTCGAGGACAGGGCCGGCTATGGCTACACCTTC.

The rearrangement joins TRBV5-1 to TRBJ1-3; D call uncertain. Between the trimmed V and J ends, which lost 0 bases and 1 base, there was a span of 8 bases. This CDR3 is 15 amino acids long. Per the germline V gene, CDR1 is SGHRS and CDR2 is YFSETQ. CDR3 in DNA: TGCGCCAGCAGCTTGGACACCAATTCTGGAAACACCATATATTTT. It yields the protein CASSLDTNSGNTIYF.

The chain joins TRBV20-1 to TRBJ2-6; 8 positions agree with TRBD1. The CDR3 spans 18 residues. Germline assignment: CDR1 DFQATT and CDR2 SNEGSKA (reference sequence). With V trimmed by 3 bases and J by 0 bases, 10 bases remained unmatched. CDR3 DNA sequence: TGCAGTGCTAGGGATTGGACAGGGAGCCTCTCTGGGGCCAACGTCCTGACTTTC. This encodes CSARDWTGSLSGANVLTF.

This clonotype showed up just once. The J gene is TRBJ2-1, the V gene TRBV12-3 or TRBV12-4; TRBD2 is a possible D gene (6 bases). Between the trimmed V and J ends, which lost 7 bases and 9 bases, there was a span of 16 bases. The CDR3 is 13 residues long. The CDR3 is CASNTRRDGEQFF. The CDR3 nucleotides read TGTGCCAGCAATACTAGGAGGGACGGTGAGCAGTTCTTC.

This clonotype was detected only a few times. The chain is built from TRBV30 and TRBJ2-5; tentative D call: TRBD1 (5 bases). The CDR3 length is 13 residues. CDR1 is GTSNPN and CDR2 is SVGIG in the germline V gene (reference sequence). Deletions cut 8 bases from V and 5 bases from J, with 18 bases between. The CDR3 loop reads CAGEYRNLETQYF. The CDR3 DNA sequence: TGTGCCGGCGAATACAGGAATTTGGAGACCCAGTACTTC.

The chain couples TRBV3-1 to TRBJ1-5; TRBD1 is a possible D gene (5 bases). The CDR3 sequence is 16 residues long. In germline, CDR1 is LGHDT, CDR2 YNNKEL (reference sequence). The V gene lost 0 bases and the J gene lost 4 bases, with 13 bases spanning the gap. The CDR3 DNA reads as TGTGCCAGCAGCCAAGAGAGTGGGGGACCTAATCAGCCCCAGCATTTT. Translation gives CASSQESGGPNQPQHF.

Of note for this clonotype: One end of the junction is discordant with germline, which a read error may explain. The chain combines TRBV27 with TRBJ2-7; D not certain. CDR3 length: 14 amino acids. Germline assignment: CDR1 MNHEY and CDR2 SMNVEV (reference sequence). CDR3 loop: CASSFSGSPYEQYF. The DNA for the CDR3 is TGCGCCAGCAGCTTTTCTGGGTCCCCCTACGAGCAGTACTTC.

This clonotype was recorded a few times. The chain employs TRBV7-9 and TRBJ1-2; 7 bases line up with TRBD1. Germline lookup yields CDR1 SEHNR and CDR2 FQNEAQ (reference sequence). V gave up 5 bases and J gave up 8 bases; unmatched junction bases: 5. This CDR3 region has 12 residues. In DNA, the CDR3 is TGTGCCAGCAGCACAGGGGACGGCGGCTACACCTTC. As protein: CASSTGDGGYTF.

This clonotype was seen ten or more times. This chain links TRBV21-1 with TRBJ2-5. TRBV21-1 is a listed pseudogene. The CDR3 length is 16 residues. CDR3 sequence: CASSKAPRVRLETQYF. Here the CDR3 DNA reads TGTGCCAGCAGCAAAGCGCCAAGGGTCCGGCTCGAGACCCAGTACTTC.

The V gene is TRBV12-3 or TRBV12-4, the J gene TRBJ1-1; 12 bases match TRBD1. Germline trimming cut 6 bases from V and 7 bases from J; bases unmatched to any gene: 3. This CDR3 comprises 13 residues. CDR3 region: CASRGQGAVEAFF. Written as DNA, the CDR3 is TGTGCCAGCAGGGGACAGGGGGCGGTTGAAGCTTTCTTT.

This clonotype was detected only a few times. The V call is TRBV6-1, the J call TRBJ2-2; D ambiguous. CDR1 is MNHNS and CDR2 is SASEGT in the germline V gene. The CDR3 extends over 14 amino acids. Trimming took 9 bases from V and 2 from J, leaving 13 bases between them. The CDR3 nucleotides are TGTGCCAGTCGCCGGGCTACCAACACCGGGGAGCTGTTTTTT. Amino acids: CASRRATNTGELFF.

Of note for this clonotype: A much bigger clone sits one base away, suggesting this may be a read error. V is TRBV5-1 and J is TRBJ2-6; possible D gene TRBD2, 5 bases. The germline CDR1 and CDR2 sequences are SGHRS and YFSETQ. The CDR3 extends over 16 amino acids. The CDR3 region is CTSSFKAGSGANVLTF. As DNA, the CDR3 is TGCACCAGCAGCTTTAAGGCGGGCTCTGGGGCCAACGTCCTGACTTTC.

This clonotype was picked up a small number of times. The V gene is TRBV5-1, the J gene TRBJ1-3; no reliable D call. The CDR3 has 14 amino acids. Trimming took 0 bases from V and 4 from J, leaving 8 bases between them. The germline V gene has CDR1 SGHRS and CDR2 YFSETQ. In DNA, the CDR3 is TGCGCCAGCAGCTTGGCACCAGAAGGAAACACCATATATTTT. Amino acids: CASSLAPEGNTIYF. The full variable domain, in which reference TRBV5-1 and TRBJ1-3 provide the parts outside the CDR3, is KAGVTQTPRYLIKTRGQQVTLSCSPISGHRSVSWYQQTPGQGLQFLFEYFSETQRNKGNFPGRFSGRQFSNSRSEMNVSTLELGDSALYLCASSLAPEGNTIYFGEGSWLTVV.

This clonotype was observed a handful of times. The chain uses TRBV30 and TRBJ2-3, with D perhaps given as TRBD1 or TRBD2 (5 bases each). CDR1 GTSNPN and CDR2 SVGIG come from the germline V gene (reference sequence). The ends were cut back, 4 bases at V and 0 bases at J, with 14 bases in the middle. The CDR3 sequence is 15 residues long. The CDR3, as DNA: TGTGCCTGGATTGGGGCCACGGGAAGCACAGATACGCAGTATTTT. This gives the protein CAWIGATGSTDTQYF. The full variable domain, rest sourced from reference TRBV30 and TRBJ2-3, is SQTIHQWPATLVQPVGSPLSLECTVEGTSNPNLYWYRQAAGRGLQLLFYSVGIGQISSEVPQNLSASRPQDRQFILSSKKLLLSDSGFYLCAWIGATGSTDTQYFGPGTRLTVL.

This clonotype was counted a few times. The chain uses TRBV5-5 and TRBJ2-7, with D tentatively TRBD1 or TRBD2 (5 bases each). The V end was cut by 0 bases, the J end by 2 bases, with 12 bases between. This CDR3 comprises 15 residues. In germline, CDR1 is SGHKS, CDR2 YYEKEE (reference sequence). CDR3 loop: CASSLVRQGAYEQYF. The CDR3 nucleotides read TGTGCCAGCAGCTTGGTCCGGCAGGGAGCCTACGAGCAGTACTTC.